This T cell receptor (beta chain) was profiled in a study of breast tumors, draining lymph nodes, adjacent tissues. General study findings and limits: Most tumor T cells seemingly derive from lymph node, then expand in tumor. Compared with basal-like, luminal-like tumors shared significantly more repertoire with nontumor tissue. Tumor repertoires ranked between lymph nodes and nontumor tissue in diversity, with V and J gene preferences.

Only one count was recorded for this clonotype. Its antigen is undetermined. Germline-derived CDR1 and CDR2 are SGHTA and FQGNSA. V was clipped by 4 bases and J by 0 bases; unmatched bases: 3. CDR3 size: 15 residues. TCRdb reanalysed the multiplex PCR reads using MiXCR and keeps one entry per CDR3 protein. The sample holds about 20,000 distinct CDR3 sequences; roughly 55% are singletons and the top ten take roughly 13%. Source material: breast tumor tissue. This TCR was sampled from a female donor with breast cancer. Some clones in this sample may be carry-over from other donors' samples. The genes are TRBV7-2 and TRBJ1-3; TRBD1 aligns across 7 bases. CDR3 DNA: TGTGCCAGCAGCTCCAGGGGGGACTCTGGAAACACCATATATTTT. This translates into CASSSRGDSGNTIYF.